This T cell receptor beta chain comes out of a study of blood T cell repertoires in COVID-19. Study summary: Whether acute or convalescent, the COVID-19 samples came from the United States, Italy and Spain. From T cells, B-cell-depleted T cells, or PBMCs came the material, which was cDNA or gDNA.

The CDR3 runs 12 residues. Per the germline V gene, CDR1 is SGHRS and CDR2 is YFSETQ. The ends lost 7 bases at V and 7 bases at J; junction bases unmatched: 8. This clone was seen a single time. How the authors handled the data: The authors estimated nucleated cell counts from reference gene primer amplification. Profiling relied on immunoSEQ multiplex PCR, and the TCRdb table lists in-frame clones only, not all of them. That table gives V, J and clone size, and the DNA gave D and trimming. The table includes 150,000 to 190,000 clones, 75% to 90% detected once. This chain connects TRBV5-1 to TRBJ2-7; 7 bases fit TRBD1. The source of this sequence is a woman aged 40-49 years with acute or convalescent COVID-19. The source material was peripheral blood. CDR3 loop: CASGTGAGEQYF. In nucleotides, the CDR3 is TGCGCCAGCGGAACAGGGGCTGGGGAGCAGTACTTC.